The 2 T cell receptor beta chains below were found in one sample sequenced in a study of human T cells and chemical hapten exposure. Specified time point: patch test 3, about 24 weeks after DPC sensitization. The treatment was: therapeutic diphenylcyclopropenone sensitization with weekly scalp DPC. From the RACE reads, TCRdb called clonotypes with MiXCR, one entry per CDR3 protein. This table holds roughly 90,000 distinct CDR3 sequences, about a tenth found once. The sample here was whole blood, taken in connection with sensitization to the hapten diphenylcyclopropenone (DPC). All receptors come from a young woman with alopecia areata. Some clones in this sample may be carry-over from other donors' samples.

The chain uses TRBV10-3 and TRBJ1-2; possible D gene TRBD1, 6 bases. The CDR3 contains 11 residues. Per germline, CDR1 ENHRY and CDR2 SYGVKD. The ends were cut back, 10 bases at V and 4 bases at J, with 10 bases in the middle. For the CDR3, the DNA is TGTGCCAGCACGACAGGCTATGGCTACACCTTC. This encodes CASTTGYGYTF.

This clonotype was seen ten or more times. The CDR3 DNA reads TGTGCCAGCAGCCAATCCGGGACAGGGCTCTCTGAGACCCAGTACTTC. Translating gives CASSQSGTGLSETQYF. This chain connects TRBV3-1 to TRBJ2-5; 9 bases are shared with TRBD1. This CDR3 is 16 amino acids long. The V and J ends lost 2 bases and 5 bases, in that order; junction bases with no gene match: 9. The V gene's germline CDR1 is LGHDT and CDR2 YNNKEL (reference sequence).